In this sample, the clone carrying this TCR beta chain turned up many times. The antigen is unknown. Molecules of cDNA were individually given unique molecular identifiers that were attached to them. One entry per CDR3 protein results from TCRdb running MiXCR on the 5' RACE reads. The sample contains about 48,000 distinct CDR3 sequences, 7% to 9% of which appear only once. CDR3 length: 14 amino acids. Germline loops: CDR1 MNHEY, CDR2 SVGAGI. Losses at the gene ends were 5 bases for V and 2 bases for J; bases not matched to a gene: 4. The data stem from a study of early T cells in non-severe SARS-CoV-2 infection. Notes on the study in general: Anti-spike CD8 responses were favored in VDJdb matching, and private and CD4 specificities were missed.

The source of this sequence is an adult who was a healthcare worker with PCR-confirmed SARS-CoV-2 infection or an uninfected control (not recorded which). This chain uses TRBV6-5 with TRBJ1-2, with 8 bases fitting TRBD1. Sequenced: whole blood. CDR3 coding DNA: TGTGCCAGCAGTCAGGGACAGGTGAACTATGGCTACACCTTC. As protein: CASSQGQVNYGYTF.